The present T cell receptor beta chain was sequenced within a study of T cells in Graves' hyperthyroidism and ophthalmopathy. Regions amplified from RNA transcripts were the TCR beta CDR3 regions. TCR CDR3 underwent first-round RT-PCR with the HTBI primer set. TCRdb independently ran MiXCR on the multiplex PCR reads; one entry per CDR3 protein. This sample has roughly 700,000 distinct CDR3 sequences; 14% occur once, and the top ten carry 10%. As regards this clonotype: Its antigen is unidentified.

No ophthalmopathy progression within 18 months constituted stable Graves' hyperthyroidism. Hyperthyroidism, newly diagnosed and lasting under 2 months, affected patients aged 18 to 65. Per the germline V gene, CDR1 is SGHVS and CDR2 is FQNEAQ. Trimming removed 4 bases from V and 8 bases from J; junction bases left unmatched: 10. The length of the CDR3 is 15 residues. Study-level results: Blood samples included most of the expanded thyroid clonotypes exceeding 0.001. Separation of ophthalmopathy from stable hyperthyroidism was achieved by a 13 V-J model.

V and J are TRBV7-8 and TRBJ2-2; 7 nucleotides line up with TRBD1. The sequenced sample was blood. This clonotype was obtained from a woman between 18 and 29 years old with Graves' hyperthyroidism. CDR3: CASSYRDSPLGELFF. CDR3 nucleotide sequence: TGTGCCAGCAGCTATCGGGACAGCCCTCTTGGGGAGCTGTTTTTT.